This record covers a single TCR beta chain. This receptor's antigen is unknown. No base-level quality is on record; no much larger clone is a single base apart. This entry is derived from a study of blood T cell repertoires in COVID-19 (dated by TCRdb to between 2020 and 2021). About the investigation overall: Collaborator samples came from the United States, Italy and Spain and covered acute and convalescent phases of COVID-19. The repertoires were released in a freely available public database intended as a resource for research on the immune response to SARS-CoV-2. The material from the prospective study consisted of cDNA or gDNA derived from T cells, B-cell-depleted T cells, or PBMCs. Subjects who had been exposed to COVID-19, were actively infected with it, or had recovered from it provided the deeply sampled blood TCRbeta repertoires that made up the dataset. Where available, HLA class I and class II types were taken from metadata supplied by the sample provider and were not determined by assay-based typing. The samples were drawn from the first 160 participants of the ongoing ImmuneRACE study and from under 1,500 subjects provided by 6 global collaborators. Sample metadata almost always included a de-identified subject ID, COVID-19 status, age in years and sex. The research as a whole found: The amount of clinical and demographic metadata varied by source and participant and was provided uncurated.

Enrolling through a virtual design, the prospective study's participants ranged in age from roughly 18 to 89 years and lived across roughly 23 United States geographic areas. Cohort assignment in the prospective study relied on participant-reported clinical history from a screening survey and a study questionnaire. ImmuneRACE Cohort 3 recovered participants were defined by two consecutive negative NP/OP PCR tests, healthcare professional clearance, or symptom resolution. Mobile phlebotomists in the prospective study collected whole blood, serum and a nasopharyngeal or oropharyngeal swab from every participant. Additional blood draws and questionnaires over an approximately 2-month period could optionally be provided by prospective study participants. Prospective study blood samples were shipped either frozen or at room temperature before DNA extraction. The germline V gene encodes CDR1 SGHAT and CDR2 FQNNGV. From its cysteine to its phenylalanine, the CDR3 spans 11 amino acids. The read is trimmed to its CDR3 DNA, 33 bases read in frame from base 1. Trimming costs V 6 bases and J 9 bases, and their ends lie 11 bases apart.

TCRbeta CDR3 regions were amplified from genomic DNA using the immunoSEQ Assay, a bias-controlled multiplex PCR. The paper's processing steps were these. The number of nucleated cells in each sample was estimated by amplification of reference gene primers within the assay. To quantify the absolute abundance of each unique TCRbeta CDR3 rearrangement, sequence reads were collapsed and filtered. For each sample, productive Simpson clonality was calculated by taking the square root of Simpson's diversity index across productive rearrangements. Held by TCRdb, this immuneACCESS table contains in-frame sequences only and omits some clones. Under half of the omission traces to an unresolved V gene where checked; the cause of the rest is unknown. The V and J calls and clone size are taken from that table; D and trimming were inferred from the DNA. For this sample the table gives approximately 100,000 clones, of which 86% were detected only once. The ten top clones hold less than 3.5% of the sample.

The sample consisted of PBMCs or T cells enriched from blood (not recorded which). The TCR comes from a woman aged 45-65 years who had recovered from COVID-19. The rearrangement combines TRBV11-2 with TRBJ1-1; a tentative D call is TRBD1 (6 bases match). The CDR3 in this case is CASSPGVQAFF. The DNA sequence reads TGTGCCAGCAGTCCAGGGGTGCAAGCTTTCTTT.